The 11 T cell receptor beta chains below were found in one sample sequenced in a study of cytomegalovirus exposure and HLA in healthy donors. The PCR contained 60 Vbeta and 13 Jbeta primers. The assay was immunoSEQ multiplex PCR, and TCRdb's table has in-frame clones only and misses some. The table shows about 170,000 clones, with about three quarters occurring only once. The sequenced sample consisted of PBMCs. These receptors all come from a female donor in good health and CMV-seronegative.

This rearrangement joins TRBV18 to TRBJ1-5; 8 nucleotides line up with TRBD1. The germline V gene encodes CDR1 KGHSH and CDR2 LQKENI. The CDR3 consists of 15 residues. The junction had 7 bases not matched to a gene; V was cut back by 6 bases and J by 3 bases. CDR3 nucleotides: TGTGCCAGCTCCCTCGACAGGGGCAACAATCAGCCCCAGCATTTT. Protein: CASSLDRGNNQPQHF.

The chain links TRBV27 to TRBJ2-5, with a possible D match to TRBD1 (5 bases). The V gene's germline CDR1 is MNHEY and CDR2 SMNVEV (reference sequence). With 3 bases removed from V and 5 bases from J, the gap between germline ends came to 10 bases. The CDR3 extends over 13 amino acids. CDR3 in amino acids: CASSFAGSETQYF. The CDR3 DNA reads TGTGCCAGCAGTTTCGCAGGGTCCGAGACCCAGTACTTC.

The V call is TRBV2, the J call TRBJ2-5, with unresolved D. Germline CDR1 is SNHLY and CDR2 is FYNNEI. The CDR3 length is 11 residues. V lost 5 bases, J lost 2 bases, and 3 bases lay in between. The chain's CDR3 is CASSPQETQYF. DNA for the CDR3: TGTGCCAGCAGTCCTCAAGAGACCCAGTACTTC.

The chain couples TRBV28 to TRBJ2-1; 7 bases are shared with TRBD2. The CDR3 contains 15 residues. Germline CDR1 and CDR2: MDHEN and SYDVKM. Germline trimming cut 6 bases from V and 0 bases from J; bases unmatched to any gene: 5. The CDR3 region has the DNA TGTGCCAGCAGGCCTAGCGGAGGCTCCTACAATGAGCAGTTCTTC. This translates into CASRPSGGSYNEQFF.

The CDR3 DNA is TGTGCCACTATATCTAGCGGCTCCTACAATGAGCAGTTCTTC. Translating it yields CATISSGSYNEQFF. The V call is TRBV19, the J call TRBJ2-1; 7 bases align to TRBD2. CDR1 LNHDA and CDR2 SQIVND come from the germline V gene (reference sequence). Trimming cost V 10 bases and J 0 bases; bases outside gene matches: 6. The CDR3 consists of 14 residues.

In its sample, this clone was seen a few times. This chain connects TRBV5-1 to TRBJ2-2; a possible D gene is TRBD2 (6 bases). CDR3 length: 16 residues. Trimming cost V 3 bases and J 4 bases, with 16 bases left between them. Looked up from germline, CDR1 is SGHRS and CDR2 is YFSETQ. CDR3 nucleotides: TGCGCCAGCAGCTCCGTTTTCCCCGGGGGCACCGGGGAGCTGTTTTTT. It yields the protein CASSSVFPGGTGELFF. The whole variable domain, remainder taken from reference TRBV5-1 and TRBJ2-2, is KAGVTQTPRYLIKTRGQQVTLSCSPISGHRSVSWYQQTPGQGLQFLFEYFSETQRNKGNFPGRFSGRQFSNSRSEMNVSTLELGDSALYLCASSSVFPGGTGELFFGEGSRLTVL.

The chain carries TRBV5-1 and TRBJ2-5, with 7 bases matching TRBD1. Germline CDR1 reads SGHRS; CDR2 reads YFSETQ. The CDR3 is 18 residues long. Trimming took 0 bases from V and 0 from J; bases not matched to a gene: 11. CDR3 nucleotides: TGCGCCAGCAGCTTGGTTTTAGGGGGCGCAGGGTACCAAGAGACCCAGTACTTC. It is translated as CASSLVLGGAGYQETQYF.

The CDR3 DNA reads TGTGCCAGCAGCTTGGGACAGTCGACCTACGAGCAGTACTTC. Its translation is CASSLGQSTYEQYF. The chain uses TRBV5-5 and TRBJ2-7; a weak D match, TRBD1 (5 bases). Per germline, CDR1 SGHKS and CDR2 YYEKEE (reference sequence). The CDR3 has 14 residues. With 0 bases removed from V and 2 bases from J, the gap between germline ends came to 9 bases.

The sample holds a few counts of this clone. The chain carries TRBV5-1 and TRBJ1-2; 10 bases agree with TRBD1. The CDR3 runs 14 residues. The germline CDR1 and CDR2 sequences are SGHRS and YFSETQ. The V segment lost 4 bases and the J segment 4 bases; nucleotides outside the gene matches: 4. CDR3 sequence: CASSPGQGTYGYTF. The CDR3 coding sequence is TGCGCCAGCAGCCCGGGACAGGGGACCTATGGCTACACCTTC.

The chain is built from TRBV5-1 and TRBJ2-2; 10 positions agree with TRBD1. From germline, CDR1 is SGHRS and CDR2 YFSETQ. The V segment lost 4 bases and the J segment 7 bases; nucleotides outside the gene matches: 10. The CDR3 is 16 residues long. The CDR3 region is CASSGRDRGYGGELFF. CDR3 DNA sequence: TGCGCCAGCAGCGGCCGGGACAGGGGATATGGCGGGGAGCTGTTTTTT.

This chain uses TRBV5-1 with TRBJ1-1; 8 bases align to TRBD1. Germline V gives CDR1 SGHRS, CDR2 YFSETQ. V shed 4 bases, J shed 3 bases, and the junction held 11 bases outside the gene matches. The CDR3 sequence is 16 residues long. The CDR3 bases are TGCGCCAGCAGCCCCGGACAGGGAATAGGAGACACTGAAGCTTTCTTT. Its protein is CASSPGQGIGDTEAFF.